The source of this T cell receptor (beta chain) is a study of Tregs in tolerant kidney transplant recipients. Unstimulated regulatory T cells (CD4+CD25+CD127-), CD4+CD25- non-regulatory cells, CD4 and CD8 cells were FACS-sorted from thawed PBMCs. The CDR3 is made up of 16 amino acids. V was clipped by 2 bases and J by 0 bases, with 12 bases between them. The germline CDR1 and CDR2 sequences are SGHRS and YFSETQ. The study's findings and limits: Validation in larger populations is needed because few patients were studied.

Profiled with immunoSEQ multiplex PCR; TCRdb holds only in-frame clones, not every one. Seen here are tens of thousands of clones, roughly 92% observed once, and the top ten hold roughly 4.3%. In regard to this clone: Its cognate antigen is unknown.

This TCR was sampled from a human donor in good health. The rearrangement links TRBV5-1 to TRBJ2-1, with D unclear. The sample comprised CD8+ T cells from blood. CDR3 nucleotides: TGCGCCAGCAGCTTCGGCGGACCGAACTCCTACAATGAGCAGTTCTTC. Encoded protein: CASSFGGPNSYNEQFF.